This T cell receptor beta chain was identified during a study of cytomegalovirus exposure and HLA in healthy donors. Study-wide findings and caveats: A link between a missense DCLRE1C variant and TCR beta V- and J-gene trimming emerged from a later analysis. The authors assumed roughly uniform sequencing depth across donors for presence/absence analyses. Among the CMV-associated chains, a few were confirmed in vitro as specific for CMV antigens.

Researchers ran the PCR with 60 Vbeta and 13 Jbeta primers. The table came from immunoSEQ multiplex PCR; TCRdb's copy has only in-frame clones and leaves some out. The sample table sets out some 150,000 clones. Worth noting for this clone: Its target is not known.

CDR1 is LNHDA and CDR2 is SQIVND in the germline V gene (reference sequence). This CDR3 has 15 residues. Trimming took off 5 bases at V and 0 bases at J, with 11 bases between the two ends. Sequenced sample: PBMCs. This chain joins TRBV19 and TRBJ1-5; a possible D gene is TRBD1 (6 bases). This receptor was taken from a woman between 18 and 30 years old in good health and CMV-seronegative. This CDR3 is CASSWTVFSNQPQHF. The CDR3 DNA is TGTGCCAGTAGTTGGACAGTTTTTAGCAATCAGCCCCAGCATTTT.